This T cell receptor (beta chain) comes out of a study of cytomegalovirus exposure and HLA in healthy donors. General study results and limits: Reportedly, cytomegalovirus status was diagnosed with high sensitivity and specificity. Researchers catalogued approximately 170 TCR beta chains as cytomegalovirus-associated. Productive rates of about 90% or about 30% were seen for most TCR beta V segments in an earlier analysis.

This PCR relied on a set of 60 Vbeta primers and 13 Jbeta primers. Profiled with immunoSEQ multiplex PCR; TCRdb holds only in-frame clones, not every one. The sample shows around 190,000 clones, approximately 82% of them seen only once. The CDR3 is 11 amino acids. Trimming stripped 10 bases from V and 7 bases from J, with 13 bases between. CDR1 MNHEY and CDR2 SVGAGI come from the germline V gene. This clone appeared a single time. The target antigen is unknown. The chain combines TRBV6-5 with TRBJ1-1; no clear D gene. Material for sequencing was PBMCs. The TCR sequence derives from a girl aged 2 to 9 in good health and CMV-seropositive. In nucleotides, the CDR3 is TGTGCCACCAAAGACGGAGGTGAAGCTTTCTTT. Translating it yields CATKDGGEAFF.